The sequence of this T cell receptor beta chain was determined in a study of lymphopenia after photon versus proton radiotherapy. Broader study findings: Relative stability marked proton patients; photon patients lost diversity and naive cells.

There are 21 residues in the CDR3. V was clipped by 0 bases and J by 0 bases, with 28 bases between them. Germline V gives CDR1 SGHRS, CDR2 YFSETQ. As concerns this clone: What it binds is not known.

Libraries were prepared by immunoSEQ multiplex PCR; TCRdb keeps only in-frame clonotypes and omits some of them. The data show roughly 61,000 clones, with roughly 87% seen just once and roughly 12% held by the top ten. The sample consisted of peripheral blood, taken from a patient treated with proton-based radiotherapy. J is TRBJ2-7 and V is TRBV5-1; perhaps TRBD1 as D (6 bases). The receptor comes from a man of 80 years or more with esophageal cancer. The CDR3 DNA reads TGCGCCAGCAGCTTGGCCCGTCTAAGTCCCAGGGGCCCCAGGAGCTCCTACGAGCAGTACTTC. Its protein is CASSLARLSPRGPRSSYEQYF. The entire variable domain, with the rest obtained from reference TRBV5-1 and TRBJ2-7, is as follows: KAGVTQTPRYLIKTRGQQVTLSCSPISGHRSVSWYQQTPGQGLQFLFEYFSETQRNKGNFPGRFSGRQFSNSRSEMNVSTLELGDSALYLCASSLARLSPRGPRSSYEQYFGPGTRLTVT.